The 22 T cell receptor beta chains below come from one sample, sequenced in a study of CD8 T cells in ankylosing spondylitis. Which antigens these TCRs recognize remains unknown. Findings and limits, study-wide: Ankylosing spondylitis blood seemed to carry a telltale TCR beta motif made of eight highly homologous variants.

TCRdb re-called the 5' RACE reads through MiXCR, storing one row per CDR3 protein. Here the sample spans about 540,000 distinct CDR3 sequences, 10% to 15% being singletons. Sequenced: blood, either unsorted or a sorted T cell fraction (not recorded which). These receptors were obtained from a male donor with ankylosing spondylitis.

This clonotype was recorded once. The rearrangement links TRBV5-6 to TRBJ1-6, with a weak D call TRBD1 (5 bases). The CDR3 has 17 residues. Trimming took 0 bases from V and 5 from J, leaving 15 bases between them. The germline CDR1 and CDR2 sequences are SGHDT and YYEEEE. The CDR3 protein is CASSLEYAGLHNSPLHF. In nucleotides, the CDR3 is TGTGCCAGCAGCTTGGAATATGCGGGGCTACATAATTCACCCCTCCACTTT.

This clonotype was seen a few times. The CDR3 loop reads CSAVGLAGDPSYNEQFF. CDR3 sequence (DNA): TGCAGTGCCGTCGGACTAGCGGGAGACCCCTCCTACAATGAGCAGTTCTTC. The V call is TRBV20-1, the J call TRBJ2-1; 13 bases agree with TRBD2. The CDR3 has 17 residues. J lost 0 bases, V lost 6 bases, and 8 bases had no gene match. Germline CDR1 DFQATT, CDR2 SNEGSKA (reference sequence).

This clonotype was counted at least ten times. The chain carries TRBV12-3 or TRBV12-4 and TRBJ1-5; D not certain. This CDR3 is built from 13 residues. Deletions cut 6 bases from V and 1 base from J, with 7 bases between. Written as DNA, the CDR3 is TGTGCCAGCAGCCCCTTAAGCAATCAGCCCCAGCATTTT. Translated: CASSPLSNQPQHF.

V is TRBV7-9 and J is TRBJ1-5; unclear D gene. V dropped 1 base and J dropped 6 bases, with 7 bases sitting between them. The CDR3 length is 13 residues. Germline-derived CDR1 and CDR2 are SEHNR and FQNEAQ (reference sequence). The CDR3 spells CASSLETSQPQHF. CDR3 nucleotide sequence: TGTGCCAGCAGCTTAGAGACAAGTCAGCCCCAGCATTTT.

This clonotype has a count of ten or more. The chain carries TRBV24-1 and TRBJ2-1; D is undetermined. The V and J ends lost 3 bases and 10 bases respectively, with 6 bases between them. The CDR3 sequence is 11 residues long. Germline loops: CDR1 KGHDR, CDR2 SFDVKD. The CDR3 sequence is CATSDNLEQFF. The CDR3 coding sequence is TGTGCCACCAGTGATAACCTCGAGCAGTTCTTC.

In this sample, this clonotype turned up a few times. The junction departs from germline at one end; a sequencing error may be responsible. The chain has TRBV11-2 and TRBJ2-2; TRBD1 might be the D (7 bases). This CDR3 region has 15 residues. Germline CDR1 reads SGHAT; CDR2 reads FQNNGV. The CDR3 loop is CASSLQGVNTGEVFF. The CDR3 DNA reads TGTGCCAGCAGCTTGCAGGGGGTAAACACCGGGGAGGTGTTTTTT.

The rearrangement joins TRBV5-1 to TRBJ2-1, with D unclear. The CDR3 contains 15 residues. Trimming removed 4 bases at V and 2 bases at J, with 13 bases between. CDR1 and CDR2 from the germline V gene are SGHRS and YFSETQ. CDR3 DNA sequence: TGCGCCAGCAGCCAAGCCTCGATGGCCTACAATGAGCAGTTCTTC. Amino acids: CASSQASMAYNEQFF.

This clonotype has only a few counts. This chain joins TRBV27 and TRBJ1-6; D unresolved. The germline V gene encodes CDR1 MNHEY and CDR2 SMNVEV (reference sequence). The V end was cut by 0 bases, the J end by 7 bases, with 7 bases between. The CDR3 loop spans 14 amino acids. In DNA, the CDR3 is TGTGCCAGCAGTTTATCGATGGGGAATTCACCCCTCCACTTT. Translation: CASSLSMGNSPLHF.

This clonotype was observed a handful of times. The chain has TRBV9 and TRBJ2-5; D remains unclear. V was shortened by 0 bases and J by 4 bases, with 16 bases between the two germline ends. Per germline, CDR1 SGDLS and CDR2 YYNGEE. This CDR3 spans 16 amino acids. CDR3 bases: TGTGCCAGCAGCGTAGGCTCCGGGCCCAACGGAGAGACCCAGTACTTC. Encoded protein: CASSVGSGPNGETQYF.

The V and J genes are TRBV20-1 and TRBJ2-3; TRBD2 matches 7 bases. CDR1 and CDR2 from the germline V gene are DFQATT and SNEGSKA (reference sequence). The CDR3 length is 16 residues. Unmatched junction bases numbered 7, after V lost 0 bases and J lost 1 base. This CDR3 is CSARDSPLAGTDTQYF. Here the CDR3 DNA reads TGCAGTGCTAGAGATTCCCCCCTAGCGGGCACAGATACGCAGTATTTT.

This clonotype was picked up a small number of times. The chain recombines TRBV5-6 with TRBJ1-1, with 7 bases matching TRBD1. The germline gives CDR1 SGHDT, CDR2 YYEEEE. The CDR3 has 16 amino acids. J was trimmed by 4 bases and V by 0 bases; bases with no gene match: 9. This CDR3 is CASSLGPTGRSTEAFF. CDR3 DNA: TGTGCCAGCAGCTTGGGACCGACAGGGAGGAGCACTGAAGCTTTCTTT.

This clonotype came up many times. This chain joins TRBV12-3 or TRBV12-4 and TRBJ2-1, with D perhaps matching TRBD1 (6 bases). V lost 6 bases to trimming and J lost 4 bases, with 13 bases between them. This CDR3 is built from 14 residues. The CDR3 bases are TGTGCCAGCAGGATGGACAGACCGTACAATGAGCAGTTCTTC. This gives the protein CASRMDRPYNEQFF.

The gene calls are TRBV19 and TRBJ2-1; TRBD2 might be the D (6 bases). The CDR3 extends over 15 amino acids. V was shortened by 8 bases and J by 7 bases, with 21 bases between the two germline ends. The V gene's germline CDR1 is LNHDA and CDR2 SQIVND (reference sequence). The CDR3 DNA is TGTGCCAGTGCTTTGGGGGGAAGGACGGTTAATGAGCAGTTCTTC. Translated: CASALGGRTVNEQFF.

The rearrangement joins TRBV29-1 to TRBJ1-3; maybe TRBD1 (6 bases). CDR1 is SQVTM, CDR2 ANQGSEA, per germline. Trimming removed 7 bases at V and 4 bases at J, with 20 bases between. This CDR3 is built from 15 residues. Written as DNA, the CDR3 is TGCAGCGCCTCGACAGGAATACTATCCGGAAACACCATATATTTT. Translated: CSASTGILSGNTIYF.

The chain joins TRBV27 to TRBJ1-5; unclear D gene. V was clipped by 5 bases and J by 6 bases, with 11 bases between them. This CDR3 has 13 residues. Germline V gene data show CDR1 as MNHEY and CDR2 as SMNVEV (reference sequence). The CDR3 sequence: CASSLKAGQPQHF. DNA for the CDR3: TGTGCCAGCAGTCTTAAGGCGGGTCAGCCCCAGCATTTT.

The V gene is TRBV7-9, the J gene TRBJ2-1; 7 nucleotides agree with TRBD2. Germline assignment: CDR1 SEHNR and CDR2 FQNEAQ (reference sequence). The CDR3 covers 15 residues. The V gene end was trimmed by 5 bases and the J gene end by 3 bases; junction bases not matched to a gene: 7. The CDR3 bases are TGTGCCAGCAGCCACAGAAGCGGGAACTACAATGAGCAGTTCTTC. Protein sequence: CASSHRSGNYNEQFF.

This clonotype was picked up many times. The chain couples TRBV20-1 to TRBJ1-5; 8 bases map to TRBD1. The CDR3 is 15 residues long. The V segment lost 0 bases and the J segment 6 bases; nucleotides outside the gene matches: 7. Germline CDR1 reads DFQATT; CDR2 reads SNEGSKA (reference sequence). CDR3: CSARDYRGSGQPQHF. The DNA of the CDR3 is TGCAGTGCTAGAGATTACAGGGGGTCAGGTCAGCCCCAGCATTTT.

The chain's CDR3 is CASSEAGTAYGYTF. CDR3 in DNA: TGTGCCAGCAGTGAAGCCGGGACGGCCTATGGCTACACCTTC. This chain joins TRBV6-1 and TRBJ1-2, with D possibly being TRBD1 (5 bases). The CDR3 totals 14 residues. The V end lost 0 bases, the J end lost 4 bases, and 9 bases lay between the germline ends. Germline lookup yields CDR1 MNHNS and CDR2 SASEGT.

This clonotype was detected many times. The gene calls are TRBV5-1 and TRBJ1-2; a weak D match, TRBD1 (5 bases). Trimming cost V 4 bases and J 9 bases, with 16 bases left between them. CDR3 size: 13 residues. The V gene's germline CDR1 is SGHRS and CDR2 YFSETQ. The CDR3 is CASSLQGGASYTF. CDR3 DNA sequence: TGCGCCAGCAGCCTCCAGGGCGGGGCGAGCTACACCTTC.

This clonotype was seen ten or more times. The chain has TRBV7-2 and TRBJ2-7; no definite D call. Deletions cut 1 base from V and 1 base from J, with 8 bases between. Germline assignment: CDR1 SGHTA and CDR2 FQGNSA. CDR3 length equals 14 residues. The CDR3 sequence is CASSLVVPSYEQYF. As DNA, the CDR3 is TGTGCCAGCAGCTTAGTGGTCCCATCCTACGAGCAGTACTTC.

The chain links TRBV10-2 to TRBJ1-6; 9 bases line up with TRBD1. This CDR3 spans 16 amino acids. Germline CDR1 reads WSHSY; CDR2 reads SAAADI. Trimming removed 2 bases from V and 8 bases from J; junction bases left unmatched: 7. The DNA of the CDR3 is TGCGCCAGCAGTGAGCCTTTACAGGGGGCCTATTCACCCCTCCACTTT. As protein: CASSEPLQGAYSPLHF.

V is TRBV11-2 and J is TRBJ2-3, with 12 bases aligning to TRBD2. V dropped 3 bases and J dropped 3; count of bases not matched to a gene: 7. The CDR3 length is 17 residues. Per germline, CDR1 SGHAT and CDR2 FQNNGV. The CDR3 DNA is TGTGCCAGCAGCTTCCGACTAGCGGGAGAAGGGACAGATACGCAGTATTTT. Protein: CASSFRLAGEGTDTQYF. Full variable domain (outside the CDR3, taken from reference TRBV11-2 and TRBJ2-3): EAGVAQSPRYKIIEKRQSVAFWCNPISGHATLYWYQQILGQGPKLLIQFQNNGVVDDSQLPKDRFSAERLKGVDSTLKIQPAKLEDSAVYLCASSFRLAGEGTDTQYFGPGTRLTVL.